Below are 30 T cell receptor beta chains sequenced from a single sample in a study of cytomegalovirus exposure and HLA in healthy donors. Sequencing used immunoSEQ multiplex PCR; TCRdb keeps in-frame clones, though not all of them. The sample holds about 180,000 clones, around 85% seen once. Sequencing was done on a sample of PBMCs. These receptors all come from a man aged 18 to 30 in good health and CMV-seropositive.

The chain links TRBV6-5 to TRBJ1-3, with 10 bases fitting TRBD1. The J segment lost 5 bases and the V segment lost 6 bases, leaving 4 bases of the junction unmatched. Germline V lookup: CDR1 MNHEY, CDR2 SVGAGI. This CDR3 is 14 amino acids long. Here the CDR3 reads CASRPDRGRNTIYF. CDR3 DNA: TGTGCCAGCAGACCTGACAGGGGGCGAAACACCATATATTTT.

The chain couples TRBV6-6 to TRBJ2-7; TRBD2 might be the D (7 bases). The V gene's germline CDR1 is MNHNY and CDR2 SVGAGI (reference sequence). Trimming pared 6 bases from V and 4 bases from J, leaving 16 bases between. The CDR3 runs 14 residues. The CDR3 sequence is CASSPRGGRYEQYF. CDR3 DNA sequence: TGTGCCAGCAGCCCTAGGGGGGGCCGGTACGAGCAGTACTTC.

The V call is TRBV5-1, the J call TRBJ2-7; 8 nucleotides match TRBD1. V dropped 0 bases and J dropped 5; count of bases not matched to a gene: 4. CDR1 is SGHRS and CDR2 is YFSETQ in the germline V gene. The CDR3 has 14 residues. CDR3 sequence (DNA): TGCGCCAGCAGCTTGGGACAGGGGTTCGACGAGCAGTACTTC. It specifies CASSLGQGFDEQYF. Filled out from reference TRBV5-1 and TRBJ2-7, the complete variable domain reads KAGVTQTPRYLIKTRGQQVTLSCSPISGHRSVSWYQQTPGQGLQFLFEYFSETQRNKGNFPGRFSGRQFSNSRSEMNVSTLELGDSALYLCASSLGQGFDEQYFGPGTRLTVT.

This chain uses TRBV28 with TRBJ1-2; unclear D gene. The germline gives CDR1 MDHEN, CDR2 SYDVKM. The CDR3 spans 14 residues. The germline V and J ends were trimmed by 3 bases and 9 bases, with 17 bases remaining between them. The CDR3 region has the DNA TGTGCCAGCAGTTTCCCGTCGAGGAAGTTAAGCTACACCTTC. As protein: CASSFPSRKLSYTF.

This rearrangement joins TRBV7-9 to TRBJ2-1; 11 bases agree with TRBD2. Germline V gene lookup returns CDR1 SEHNR and CDR2 FQNEAQ (reference sequence). J gave up 2 bases and V 3 bases, and 9 bases lay outside the gene matches. This CDR3 comprises 18 residues. The CDR3 coding sequence is TGTGCCAGCAGCTTTGGGACTAGCGGATACGCGGCCTACAATGAGCAGTTCTTC. This translates into CASSFGTSGYAAYNEQFF.

Details on this clone: At one end the junction does not follow the germline gene, possibly because of a read error. The chain is built from TRBV7-7 and TRBJ2-5; 8 nucleotides match TRBD1. The germline gives CDR1 SSHAT, CDR2 FNYEAQ (reference sequence). The CDR3 runs 15 residues. The CDR3 sequence: CASSLGFDRGETQYF. CDR3 nucleotide sequence: TGTGCTAGCAGCTTAGGATTCGACAGGGGAGAGACCCAGTACTTC.

This chain joins TRBV28 and TRBJ2-7; 14 bases agree with TRBD2. The germline V gene encodes CDR1 MDHEN and CDR2 SYDVKM. CDR3 size: 14 residues. V was clipped by 10 bases and J by 6 bases; unmatched bases: 8. CDR3 loop: CATGTSGSSAEQYF. The CDR3 region has the DNA TGTGCCACCGGGACTAGCGGGAGCTCTGCCGAGCAGTACTTC. The complete variable domain, with remaining parts taken from reference TRBV28 and TRBJ2-7, reads DVKVTQSSRYLVKRTGEKVFLECVQDMDHENMFWYRQDPGLGLRLIYFSYDVKMKEKGDIPEGYSVSREKKERFSLILESASTNQTSMYLCATGTSGSSAEQYFGPGTRLTVT.

The CDR3 DNA is TGTGCCAGCAGTTTGTCGCTAGCGGGGGCTAACCGCGGGGAGCTGTTTTTT. It codes for CASSLSLAGANRGELFF. The V call is TRBV27, the J call TRBJ2-2, with 10 bases fitting TRBD2. The junction had 11 bases not matched to a gene; V was cut back by 3 bases and J by 7 bases. CDR3 length equals 17 residues. Germline CDR1 and CDR2: MNHEY and SMNVEV (reference sequence).

The chain is built from TRBV29-1 and TRBJ1-3; D ambiguous. Trimming left V 7 bases short and J 1 base short, with 8 bases between. CDR3 size: 12 residues. The germline gives CDR1 SQVTM, CDR2 ANQGSEA. CDR3 loop: CSAGLSGNTIYF. DNA for the CDR3: TGCAGCGCAGGCTTATCTGGAAACACCATATATTTT.

As concerns this clone: The same CDR3 can be traced to other DNA sequences in this sample. The rearrangement links TRBV5-1 to TRBJ1-1, with 11 bases identical to TRBD1. With 3 bases clipped from V and 4 bases from J, the junction kept 2 bases outside the gene matches. This CDR3 region has 14 residues. Germline V gene data show CDR1 as SGHRS and CDR2 as YFSETQ. In nucleotides, the CDR3 is TGCGCCAGCAGCTCCGGGACAGGGGGCACTGAAGCTTTCTTT. Translation gives CASSSGTGGTEAFF.

This chain links TRBV6-1 with TRBJ2-1; 7 bases fit TRBD1. This CDR3 has 14 amino acids. With V trimmed by 10 bases and J by 4 bases, 10 bases remained unmatched. Germline V gene sequence: CDR1 MNHNS, CDR2 SASEGT. This CDR3 is CATRGPGGYNEQFF. The CDR3 coding sequence is TGTGCCACCCGGGGCCCAGGGGGTTACAATGAGCAGTTCTTC.

In its sample, this clone was seen once. V usage is TRBV13 and J usage is TRBJ2-3; D is possibly TRBD2 (7 bases). This CDR3 has 16 residues. Germline V gene lookup returns CDR1 PRHDT and CDR2 FYEKMQ (reference sequence). The germline V and J ends were trimmed by 3 bases and 4 bases, with 17 bases remaining between them. In DNA form, the CDR3 reads TGTGCCAGCAGCTTTGGTGGGGGGGCAACGGCAGATACGCAGTATTTT. Translated: CASSFGGGATADTQYF.

This rearrangement joins TRBV7-9 to TRBJ2-5, with a weak D call TRBD1 (5 bases). V lost 5 bases and J lost 0, with 19 bases in between. The CDR3 has 17 amino acids. Germline V lookup: CDR1 SEHNR, CDR2 FQNEAQ (reference sequence). CDR3: CASSVKAGKIDQETQYF. The DNA of the CDR3 is TGTGCCAGCAGCGTAAAGGCAGGGAAGATAGACCAAGAGACCCAGTACTTC.

V is TRBV5-1 and J is TRBJ2-7, with 9 nucleotides matching TRBD1. V lost 0 bases, J lost 4 bases, and 5 bases stayed unmatched. Germline CDR1 and CDR2: SGHRS and YFSETQ. The CDR3 covers 15 residues. The CDR3 DNA reads TGCGCCAGCAGCTTGGGGGGACAGGGCTCTTACGAGCAGTACTTC. Residues: CASSLGGQGSYEQYF.

The gene calls are TRBV27 and TRBJ2-1; TRBD2 aligns across 9 bases. V dropped 2 bases and J dropped 4; count of bases not matched to a gene: 3. This CDR3 is built from 15 residues. Germline V CDR1 and CDR2: MNHEY, SMNVEV (reference sequence). CDR3 residues: CASSLIAGAYNEQFF. The DNA of the CDR3 is TGTGCCAGCAGTTTAATAGCGGGGGCTTACAATGAGCAGTTCTTC.

The chain links TRBV2 to TRBJ2-7, with 8 bases aligning to TRBD2. This CDR3 is built from 15 residues. J lost 3 bases, V lost 5 bases, and 9 bases had no gene match. Germline values: CDR1 SNHLY, CDR2 FYNNEI. The CDR3 sequence is CASSTGAGGYYEQYF. The CDR3 coding sequence is TGTGCCAGCAGTACGGGGGCGGGAGGCTACTACGAGCAGTACTTC. Complete variable domain (other parts from reference TRBV2 and TRBJ2-7): EPEVTQTPSHQVTQMGQEVILRCVPISNHLYFYWYRQILGQKVEFLVSFYNNEISEKSEIFDDQFSVERPDGSNFTLKIRSTKLEDSAMYFCASSTGAGGYYEQYFGPGTRLTVT.

CDR3 loop: CAISFTPGQVLNYGYTF. The CDR3 nucleotides read TGTGCCATCAGTTTTACTCCCGGACAGGTGCTTAACTATGGCTACACCTTC. V is TRBV10-3 and J is TRBJ1-2, with 7 bases aligning to TRBD1. The V gene's germline CDR1 is ENHRY and CDR2 SYGVKD. V gave up 5 bases and J gave up 1 base; unmatched junction bases: 13. The CDR3 sequence is 17 residues long.

This clone appeared once. As DNA, the CDR3 is TGTGCCAGCAAACGGGTTGAGCAGTTCTTC. Its protein product is CASKRVEQFF. The V gene is TRBV6-1, the J gene TRBJ2-1; no definite D call. V shed 7 bases and J shed 9 bases, with 7 bases lying between them. The germline gives CDR1 MNHNS, CDR2 SASEGT. The CDR3 totals 10 residues.

The J gene is TRBJ1-2, the V gene TRBV18; 7 bases map to TRBD1. With V trimmed by 2 bases and J by 5 bases, 2 bases remained unmatched. CDR3 length equals 13 residues. Germline CDR1 and CDR2: KGHSH and LQKENI. The CDR3 coding sequence is TGTGCCAGCTCACCAGGGACAGAGTATGGCTACACCTTC. Its protein is CASSPGTEYGYTF. The complete variable domain, with remaining parts taken from reference TRBV18 and TRBJ1-2, reads NAGVMQNPRHLVRRRGQEARLRCSPMKGHSHVYWYRQLPEEGLKFMVYLQKENIIDESGMPKERFSAEFPKEGPSILRIQQVVRGDSAAYFCASSPGTEYGYTFGSGTRLTVV.

The gene calls are TRBV2 and TRBJ1-2; D possibly corresponds to TRBD1 (5 bases). CDR1 is SNHLY and CDR2 is FYNNEI in the germline V gene. V lost 7 bases and J lost 7, with 19 bases in between. The CDR3 extends over 14 amino acids. The CDR3 nucleotides are TGTGCCAGCATTCTTGGCCGGGCCCAGGGTGGCTACACCTTC. Its translation is CASILGRAQGGYTF.

The gene calls are TRBV30 and TRBJ2-5; possibly TRBD2 for D (7 bases). The CDR3 has 14 amino acids. V was shortened by 7 bases and J by 3 bases, with 18 bases between the two germline ends. The germline CDR1 and CDR2 sequences are GTSNPN and SVGIG (reference sequence). This chain's CDR3 is CALWGGAVKETQYF. The CDR3 DNA reads as TGTGCCTTATGGGGGGGGGCGGTAAAAGAGACCCAGTACTTC. The whole variable domain, remainder taken from reference TRBV30 and TRBJ2-5, is SQTIHQWPATLVQPVGSPLSLECTVEGTSNPNLYWYRQAAGRGLQLLFYSVGIGQISSEVPQNLSASRPQDRQFILSSKKLLLSDSGFYLCALWGGAVKETQYFGPGTRLLVL.

V gene TRBV30 combines with J gene TRBJ1-1, with no clear D. Germline values: CDR1 GTSNPN, CDR2 SVGIG (reference sequence). The CDR3 is 12 amino acids. The V and J ends lost 3 bases and 4 bases respectively, with 9 bases between them. CDR3 in amino acids: CAWRGGGTEAFF. The DNA of the CDR3 is TGTGCCTGGAGGGGCGGAGGCACTGAAGCTTTCTTT. The whole variable domain, remainder taken from reference TRBV30 and TRBJ1-1, is SQTIHQWPATLVQPVGSPLSLECTVEGTSNPNLYWYRQAAGRGLQLLFYSVGIGQISSEVPQNLSASRPQDRQFILSSKKLLLSDSGFYLCAWRGGGTEAFFGQGTRLTVV.

This clone has a single count. The same CDR3 also results from other DNA sequences found in this sample. V gene TRBV5-1 combines with J gene TRBJ2-1, with TRBD2 identical over 8 bases. J gave up 7 bases and V 4 bases, and 1 base lay outside the gene matches. The CDR3 is 12 amino acids. In germline, CDR1 is SGHRS, CDR2 YFSETQ. CDR3 region: CASSGGGNEQFF. The DNA for the CDR3 is TGCGCCAGCAGCGGCGGGGGGAATGAGCAGTTCTTC.

The chain joins TRBV4-2 to TRBJ2-5; no definite D call. In germline, CDR1 is LGHNA, CDR2 YNFKEQ. The CDR3 contains 14 residues. Between the trimmed V and J ends, which lost 1 base and 5 bases, there was a span of 11 bases. The CDR3: CASSQGSSAETQYF. The DNA of the CDR3 is TGTGCCAGCAGCCAAGGAAGCAGCGCGGAGACCCAGTACTTC.

This clone showed up just a few times. The chain couples TRBV30 to TRBJ1-5; the match to TRBD1 covers 7 bases. J gave up 4 bases and V 0 bases, and 0 bases lay outside the gene matches. Germline-derived CDR1 and CDR2 are GTSNPN and SVGIG (reference sequence). This CDR3 has 13 amino acids. In DNA, the CDR3 is TGTGCCTGGAGTGTACAGGGGAATCAGCCCCAGCATTTT. It yields the protein CAWSVQGNQPQHF.

The chain recombines TRBV9 with TRBJ1-2, with D possibly TRBD1 on 5 matching bases. The germline V gene has CDR1 SGDLS and CDR2 YYNGEE. V shed 0 bases and J shed 7 bases, with 16 bases lying between them. This CDR3 has 15 residues. The chain's CDR3 is CASSVESSRRGGYTF. The DNA of the CDR3 is TGTGCCAGCAGCGTAGAGAGCAGCCGAAGGGGTGGCTACACCTTC.

The gene calls are TRBV4-1 and TRBJ2-5; weak D call: TRBD2 (5 bases). The CDR3 is made up of 14 amino acids. V was cut by 0 bases and J by 7 bases, with 12 bases left in between. Germline-derived CDR1 and CDR2 are MGHRA and YSYEKL. This CDR3 reads CASSQDPGSGTQYF. The DNA of the CDR3 is TGCGCCAGCAGCCAAGATCCGGGGTCGGGGACCCAGTACTTC.

The chain is built from TRBV14 and TRBJ1-3; the D is unclear. In germline, CDR1 is SGHDN, CDR2 FVKESK. There are 16 residues in the CDR3. Trimming removed 1 base from V and 0 bases from J, with 10 bases in between. The CDR3 loop is CASSQGADFSGNTIYF. The CDR3 DNA reads as TGTGCCAGCAGCCAAGGAGCTGACTTCTCTGGAAACACCATATATTTT.

The chain joins TRBV27 to TRBJ2-7, with 11 bases aligning to TRBD2. Germline values: CDR1 MNHEY, CDR2 SMNVEV (reference sequence). The CDR3 covers 14 residues. V lost 5 bases to trimming and J lost 7 bases; unmatched junction nucleotides: 7. DNA of the CDR3: TGTGCCAGCAGTCCCGGGACTAGCGGCCTGGAGCAGTACTTC. The encoded protein is CASSPGTSGLEQYF.

The CDR3 is CAIRDTLGSTEAFF. The CDR3 DNA reads as TGTGCCATCAGGGACACCTTAGGTAGCACTGAAGCTTTCTTT. The rearrangement links TRBV10-3 to TRBJ1-1; the D gene is possibly TRBD1 (5 bases). With 6 bases removed from V and 4 bases from J, the gap between germline ends came to 15 bases. The germline V gene has CDR1 ENHRY and CDR2 SYGVKD. CDR3 size: 14 residues.